The next 29 T cell receptor beta chains were all read from a single sample in a study of blood T cell repertoires in COVID-19. The protocol was immunoSEQ multiplex PCR, while the TCRdb copy is restricted to in-frame clones and leaves out a portion. The repertoire holds over 150,000 clones, just over 85% seen once, with around 8.6% in the top ten. The sequenced material came from peripheral blood. All receptors come from a man in his fifties or sixties with active or convalescent COVID-19.

The chain has TRBV7-6 and TRBJ1-1; possible D gene TRBD1, 5 bases. From germline, CDR1 is SGHVS and CDR2 FNYEAQ. CDR3 length: 13 amino acids. Trimming pared 5 bases from V and 3 bases from J, leaving 10 bases between. The DNA for the CDR3 is TGTGCCAGCAGCCCAGGGTTAGACACTGAAGCTTTCTTT. Its protein is CASSPGLDTEAFF. Supplemented by reference TRBV7-6 and TRBJ1-1, the full variable domain reads GAGVSQSPRYKVTKRGQDVALRCDPISGHVSLYWYRQALGQGPEFLTYFNYEAQQDKSGLPNDRFSAERPEGSISTLTIQRTEQRDSAMYRCASSPGLDTEAFFGQGTRLTVV.

The chain couples TRBV28 to TRBJ2-1, with D unclear. The germline V gene encodes CDR1 MDHEN and CDR2 SYDVKM. The CDR3 has 12 amino acids. Trimming pared 3 bases from V and 6 bases from J, leaving 6 bases between. The CDR3 reads CASSFMFNEQFF. CDR3 DNA sequence: TGTGCCAGCAGTTTTATGTTCAATGAGCAGTTCTTC.

The rearrangement links TRBV29-1 to TRBJ1-2; 7 bases align to TRBD1. V was clipped by 4 bases and J by 6 bases; unmatched bases: 17. Germline V gene data show CDR1 as SQVTM and CDR2 as ANQGSEA. CDR3 length: 16 amino acids. In DNA, the CDR3 is TGCAGCGTTGGCATTGGGACAGTTCCTTTTGGGAATGGCTACACCTTC. Protein: CSVGIGTVPFGNGYTF.

This chain uses TRBV28 with TRBJ1-2, with TRBD1 identical over 8 bases. V lost 6 bases and J lost 8; bases outside the gene matches: 8. The CDR3 is 13 residues long. In germline, CDR1 is MDHEN, CDR2 SYDVKM. This chain's CDR3 is CASSIGQGIGYTF. CDR3 nucleotides: TGTGCCAGCAGCATAGGACAGGGCATAGGCTACACCTTC.

This clone was found once. The V and J genes are TRBV30 and TRBJ1-6; tentative D call: TRBD1 (6 bases). The ends were cut back, 3 bases at V and 0 bases at J, with 12 bases in the middle. CDR1 GTSNPN and CDR2 SVGIG come from the germline V gene (reference sequence). CDR3 length equals 16 residues. Here the CDR3 DNA reads TGTGCCTGGAGGGAAACAGGGAGCTCCTATAATTCACCCCTCCACTTT. This translates into CAWRETGSSYNSPLHF.

The rearrangement uses TRBV15 and TRBJ1-1; tentative D call: TRBD1 (6 bases). Per the germline V gene, CDR1 is LNHNV and CDR2 is YYDKDF (reference sequence). Trimming pared 2 bases from V and 1 base from J, leaving 11 bases between. The CDR3 has 15 residues. CDR3 loop: CATSRYTGTNTEAFF. The CDR3 DNA follows: TGTGCCACCAGCAGATATACAGGGACGAACACTGAAGCTTTCTTT.

V is TRBV6-2 or TRBV6-3 and J is TRBJ1-1; 7 positions match TRBD1. The CDR3 contains 13 residues. Germline V gene data show CDR1 as MNHEY and CDR2 as SVGEGT. The V gene end was trimmed by 5 bases and the J gene end by 11 bases; junction bases not matched to a gene: 11. CDR3 loop: CASSKLGTDIAFF. The CDR3 nucleotides are TGTGCCAGCAGTAAACTCGGGACAGACATCGCTTTCTTT.

The chain recombines TRBV30 with TRBJ1-6; 7 bases line up with TRBD1. Germline CDR1 GTSNPN, CDR2 SVGIG (reference sequence). Trimming cost V 2 bases and J 18 bases; bases outside gene matches: 7. The CDR3 sequence is 11 residues long. CDR3 coding DNA: TGTGCCTGGAGTTTAACAGGGGTTCCCCACTTT. Translated, it gives CAWSLTGVPHF.

This clone was recorded only once. The chain has TRBV11-2 and TRBJ2-7; TRBD2 aligns across 12 bases. V shed 7 bases and J 3 bases; nucleotides not matched to a gene: 4. The CDR3 consists of 14 residues. Germline V gene sequence: CDR1 SGHAT, CDR2 FQNNGV. This chain's CDR3 is CASNLAGGRYEQYF. Here the CDR3 DNA reads TGTGCCAGCAACCTAGCGGGAGGGCGCTACGAGCAGTACTTC.

CDR3: CASSPLGARLHTEAFF. In DNA form, the CDR3 reads TGTGCCAGCAGCCCCCTGGGGGCTCGGTTACACACTGAAGCTTTCTTT. The chain recombines TRBV3-1 (or the pseudogene TRBV3-2) with TRBJ1-1; D might be TRBD1 (6 bases). The V end lost 4 bases, the J end lost 3 bases, and 18 bases lay between the germline ends. The CDR3 is made up of 16 amino acids. Looked up from germline, CDR1 is LGHDT and CDR2 is YNNKEL (reference sequence).

V usage is TRBV5-4 and J usage is TRBJ1-3, with 8 bases matching TRBD1. Germline loops: CDR1 SGHNT, CDR2 YYREEE (reference sequence). V lost 4 bases to trimming and J lost 0 bases; unmatched junction nucleotides: 3. This CDR3 has 15 amino acids. CDR3 sequence reads: CASSTDRDSGNTIYF. CDR3 DNA sequence: TGTGCCAGCAGCACGGACAGGGACTCTGGAAACACCATATATTTT.

The rearrangement links TRBV10-3 to TRBJ1-1; maybe TRBD1 (6 bases). The length of the CDR3 is 15 residues. Trimming pared 0 bases from V and 6 bases from J, leaving 14 bases between. Looked up from germline, CDR1 is ENHRY and CDR2 is SYGVKD. The CDR3 sequence is CAISESPQGYSEAFF. Here the CDR3 DNA reads TGTGCCATCAGTGAGTCGCCCCAGGGGTACTCTGAAGCTTTCTTT.

CDR3 region: CASSPGTSDGYEQYF. The CDR3 DNA reads as TGTGCCAGCTCCCCCGGGACTAGCGATGGCTACGAGCAGTACTTC. V usage is TRBV18 and J usage is TRBJ2-7; 10 bases line up with TRBD2. The CDR3 covers 15 residues. Germline assignment: CDR1 KGHSH and CDR2 LQKENI. Trimming took 6 bases from V and 3 from J; bases not matched to a gene: 8.

CDR3 residues: CASTRAGGYQETQYF. The CDR3 coding sequence is TGTGCCAGCACCCGAGCGGGGGGCTACCAAGAGACCCAGTACTTC. The chain employs TRBV6-5 and TRBJ2-5, with 9 bases that match TRBD2. The CDR3 spans 15 residues. Germline V gene lookup returns CDR1 MNHEY and CDR2 SVGAGI. After removal of 7 bases from V and 0 bases from J, the junction contained 6 bases not matched to a gene.

This clone was recorded a few times. This sequence joins TRBV4-1 and TRBJ2-6, with 8 bases lining up with TRBD1. The CDR3 runs 19 residues. Germline-derived CDR1 and CDR2 are MGHRA and YSYEKL. J was trimmed by 2 bases and V by 0 bases; bases with no gene match: 9. The DNA for the CDR3 is TGCGCCAGCAGCCAAGATAGGAGGGCAGGGGGCACTGGGGCCAACGTCCTGACTTTC. The encoded protein is CASSQDRRAGGTGANVLTF.

The CDR3: CASSDGVGNQPQHF. CDR3 coding DNA: TGTGCCAGCAGTGACGGGGTTGGCAATCAGCCCCAGCATTTT. V is TRBV6-1 and J is TRBJ1-5; D uncertain. The CDR3 is 14 amino acids. V lost 3 bases to trimming and J lost 2 bases, with 8 bases between them. Germline loops: CDR1 MNHNS, CDR2 SASEGT.

The chain combines TRBV6-6 with TRBJ1-5, with a weak D call TRBD1 (5 bases). Germline CDR1 reads MNHNY; CDR2 reads SVGAGI (reference sequence). CDR3 size: 13 residues. V lost 5 bases and J lost 11, with 16 bases in between. CDR3 nucleotides: TGTGCCAGCAGTAACAGACAGCACGAAGCCCAGCATTTT. Translated, it gives CASSNRQHEAQHF.

The genes are TRBV30 and TRBJ1-4; D remains ambiguous. The CDR3 has 14 residues. Germline assignment: CDR1 GTSNPN and CDR2 SVGIG (reference sequence). Trimming left V 5 bases short and J 8 bases short, with 18 bases between. CDR3 nucleotides: TGTGCCTGGGATACCTCGGCAGGATTGGAAAAACTGTTTTTT. This sequence encodes CAWDTSAGLEKLFF.

This chain joins TRBV6-5 and TRBJ1-6; TRBD1 agrees at 10 bases. Trimming at V came to 6 bases and at J to 10 bases, leaving 3 bases not matched to a gene. This CDR3 region has 13 residues. Germline CDR1 is MNHEY and CDR2 is SVGAGI. CDR3 in DNA: TGTGCCAGCAGGGACAGGGGGGACTCACCCCTCCACTTT. Translation: CASRDRGDSPLHF.

The chain links TRBV5-1 to TRBJ2-5; 8 bases agree with TRBD2. CDR3 size: 16 residues. Germline CDR1 and CDR2: SGHRS and YFSETQ. Germline trimming cut 4 bases from V and 6 bases from J; bases unmatched to any gene: 14. CDR3 sequence (DNA): TGCGCCAGCAGCCCATCGTTGAGCGGGGGCCAGAAGACCCAGTACTTC. It is translated as CASSPSLSGGQKTQYF.

The chain joins TRBV3-1 (or the pseudogene TRBV3-2) to TRBJ2-3; TRBD2 matches 7 bases. The ends lost 1 base at V and 4 bases at J; junction bases unmatched: 11. CDR1 and CDR2 from the germline V gene are LGHDT and YNNKEL (reference sequence). The CDR3 has 17 amino acids. The CDR3 reads CASSQALPGAGADTQYF. The CDR3 DNA reads TGTGCCAGCAGCCAAGCCCTTCCGGGCGCGGGGGCAGATACGCAGTATTTT.

The rearrangement links TRBV5-1 to TRBJ1-1; no reliable D call. Trimming cost V 0 bases and J 2 bases, with 8 bases left between them. From germline, CDR1 is SGHRS and CDR2 YFSETQ. There are 14 residues in the CDR3. CDR3 in DNA: TGCGCCAGCAGCTTGGTCGGAGTAAACACTGAAGCTTTCTTT. As protein: CASSLVGVNTEAFF.

The gene calls are TRBV11-2 and TRBJ2-3; 11 bases fit TRBD1. V gave up 5 bases and J gave up 6 bases; unmatched junction bases: 7. This CDR3 region has 15 residues. Germline loops: CDR1 SGHAT, CDR2 FQNNGV. The CDR3 here is CASSRRTGGRDTQYF. As DNA, the CDR3 is TGTGCCAGCAGCAGAAGGACAGGGGGCAGGGATACGCAGTATTTT.

The chain has TRBV6-5 and TRBJ1-2, with a weak D call TRBD1 (5 bases). Germline V lookup: CDR1 MNHEY, CDR2 SVGAGI. Deletions cut 2 bases from V and 4 bases from J, with 11 bases between. CDR3 length: 14 residues. CDR3 protein: CASSYAGRSYGYTF. CDR3 bases: TGTGCCAGCAGTTACGCGGGACGGTCCTATGGCTACACCTTC.

The rearrangement links TRBV7-9 to TRBJ2-1, with TRBD1 as a possible D gene (5 bases). This CDR3 comprises 15 residues. Trimming took off 2 bases at V and 8 bases at J, with 16 bases between the two ends. Germline CDR1 SEHNR, CDR2 FQNEAQ (reference sequence). CDR3 nucleotides: TGTGCCAGCAGCTTATTTCAGGGTGGCAGCTATGAGCAGTTCTTC. Amino acid sequence: CASSLFQGGSYEQFF.

The chain uses TRBV29-1 and TRBJ1-2; 10 positions agree with TRBD1. Germline CDR1 SQVTM, CDR2 ANQGSEA. This CDR3 spans 16 amino acids. Trimming at V came to 2 bases and at J to 5 bases, leaving 11 bases not matched to a gene. Here the CDR3 DNA reads TGCAGCGTTGAAAGCAGAGGACAGGGGGGGGCTTATGGCTACACCTTC. This sequence encodes CSVESRGQGGAYGYTF. The whole variable domain, filled in from reference TRBV29-1 and TRBJ1-2, reads SAVISQKPSRDICQRGTSLTIQCQVDSQVTMMFWYRQQPGQSLTLIATANQGSEATYESGFVIDKFPISRPNLTFSTLTVSNMSPEDSSIYLCSVESRGQGGAYGYTFGSGTRLTVV.

The chain has TRBV27 and TRBJ1-2; D remains ambiguous. CDR3 length equals 14 residues. Trimming removed 6 bases at V and 6 bases at J, with 17 bases between. Germline-derived CDR1 and CDR2 are MNHEY and SMNVEV (reference sequence). CDR3 protein: CASSSRVGENGYTF. The CDR3 DNA reads TGTGCCAGCAGCTCCCGTGTCGGGGAAAATGGCTACACCTTC.

This clone was seen a handful of times. This CDR3 reads CASRSPTGGDSPLHF. Here the CDR3 DNA reads TGCGCCAGCAGATCTCCTACAGGGGGCGATTCACCCCTCCACTTT. The J gene is TRBJ1-6, the V gene TRBV5-1; the match to TRBD1 covers 9 bases. There are 15 residues in the CDR3. Germline V CDR1 and CDR2: SGHRS, YFSETQ. The J segment lost 8 bases and the V segment lost 5 bases, leaving 8 bases of the junction unmatched. Based on the CDR3 plus reference TRBV5-1 and TRBJ1-6, the full variable domain is KAGVTQTPRYLIKTRGQQVTLSCSPISGHRSVSWYQQTPGQGLQFLFEYFSETQRNKGNFPGRFSGRQFSNSRSEMNVSTLELGDSALYLCASRSPTGGDSPLHFGNGTRLTVT.

This sequence joins TRBV5-1 and TRBJ1-3, with D possibly matching TRBD1 (6 bases). Trimming shortened V by 0 bases and J by 0 bases, and 10 bases separated the two germline ends. Germline lookup yields CDR1 SGHRS and CDR2 YFSETQ. The CDR3 length is 16 residues. Here the CDR3 reads CASSLDRVNSGNTIYF. The DNA for the CDR3 is TGCGCCAGCAGCTTGGACAGGGTTAACTCTGGAAACACCATATATTTT.